This T cell receptor beta chain appears in the sequencing data of a study of blood T cells in healthy people across ages. General study results and limits: Samples with more naive T cells showed higher observed beta diversity.

This clonotype has only a few counts. Its antigen is unknown. The CDR3 has 14 residues. Deletions cut 5 bases from V and 7 bases from J, with 15 bases between. CDR1 SGHTA and CDR2 FQGNSA come from the germline V gene. The authors ran a second PCR of 7 to 11 cycles using a sample-barcoded 5' primer and a J-beta primer mix. One entry per CDR3 protein, called by TCRdb with MiXCR from the 5' RACE reads. The table shows fewer than 1,000,000 distinct CDR3 sequences, with around half occurring only once. The clonotype originates from a man of 80 years or more in good health. This rearrangement joins TRBV7-2 to TRBJ2-1, with D perhaps matching TRBD2 (5 bases). Material for sequencing was blood. The CDR3, as DNA: TGTGCCAGCAGCCCCATTTTAGCGCAGAATGAGCAGTTCTTC. It is translated as CASSPILAQNEQFF.